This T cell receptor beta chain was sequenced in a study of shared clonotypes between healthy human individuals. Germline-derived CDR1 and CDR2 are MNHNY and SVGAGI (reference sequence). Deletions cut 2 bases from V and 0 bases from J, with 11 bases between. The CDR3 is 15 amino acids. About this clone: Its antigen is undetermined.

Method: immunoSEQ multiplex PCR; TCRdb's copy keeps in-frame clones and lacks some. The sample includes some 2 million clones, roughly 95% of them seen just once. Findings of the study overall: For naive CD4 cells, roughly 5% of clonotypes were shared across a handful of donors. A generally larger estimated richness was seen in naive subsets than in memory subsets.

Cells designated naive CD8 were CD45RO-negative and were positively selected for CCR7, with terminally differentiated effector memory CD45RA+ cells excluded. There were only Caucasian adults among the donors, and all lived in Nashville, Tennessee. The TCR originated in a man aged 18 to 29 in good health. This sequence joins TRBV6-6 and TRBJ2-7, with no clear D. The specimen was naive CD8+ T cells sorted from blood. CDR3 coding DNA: TGTGCCAGCAGTTACCAGCAGGCTCTCTCCTACGAGCAGTACTTC. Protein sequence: CASSYQQALSYEQYF.